This TCR beta chain came from a study of cytomegalovirus exposure and HLA in healthy donors. The PCR ran on 60 Vbeta and 13 Jbeta primers. The table came from immunoSEQ multiplex PCR; TCRdb's copy has only in-frame clones and leaves some out. The profile covers some 170,000 clones, with about 81% appearing a single time and roughly 1.6% taken by the ten largest. General study findings and limits: Researchers reported that a few CMV-associated chains were confirmed in vitro as CMV antigen-specific.

As to this clone: Antigen unknown.

The CDR3 is 13 amino acids. Germline assignment: CDR1 MDHEN and CDR2 SYDVKM. V lost 6 bases and J 7 bases, leaving 15 bases between the germline ends. The V gene is TRBV28, the J gene TRBJ1-1, with D tentatively TRBD1 (6 bases). This receptor was identified in a girl under 18 in good health and CMV-seropositive. Sample: PBMCs. Here the CDR3 DNA reads TGTGCCAGCAGGGGCAGGGGTAGGGTTGAAGCTTTCTTT. The encoded protein is CASRGRGRVEAFF.